Included here is one TCR gamma chain sequence, with context. The antigen remains unidentified. Sequences come from RNA converted to cDNA by reverse transcription. Pooled V-gene forward primers with one constant-region reverse primer generated the CDR3 amplicons by multiplex PCR. TCRdb reapplied CATT to the multiplex PCR reads. This sample has 9,000 to 13,000 gamma-chain clones, with around 40% found just once. This entry is derived from a study of Vδ1+ human thymocytes. Regarding the study as a whole: Thymic delta-chain repertoires held roughly 18% Vdelta2 sequences and few Vdelta3, despite high sort purity. In the thymus, TRG and TRD repertoires looked highly polyclonal with Gaussian CDR3 lengths.

The V and J ends lost 5 bases and 0 bases, in that order; junction bases with no gene match: 9. CDR3 length: 16 amino acids. CDR1 GITISATS and CDR2 ISYDGTV come from the germline V gene (reference sequence). After alphabeta T cell depletion, CD3+ Vdelta1+ Vdelta2- thymocytes were sorted. Between roughly 98% and 99.6% of sorted thymocytes were Vdelta1+. Specimen: Vdelta1+ gamma-delta thymocytes from the thymus. Subset reported: FACS-sorted CD3+ TCRalphabeta- TCRVdelta1+ TCRVdelta2- thymocytes. This clonotype originated in a boy in the first two years of life who had congenital heart surgery. The rearrangement uses TRGV9 and TRGJP2. TCRdb records no J gene; here it was assigned by comparing the DNA to germline. DNA for the CDR3: TGTGCCTTGTGGGGGCCGCCTTATAGTAGTGATTGGATCAAGACGTTT. This translates into CALWGPPYSSDWIKTF.